The source of this T cell receptor beta chain is a study of shared clonotypes between healthy human individuals. Background on the study: The cohort comprised a couple of women and a few men. Their ages spanned 18 to 49 years. Used for every donor were three CD4 naive, three CD4 memory, two CD8 naive and one CD8 memory plate.

Study-level points and caveats: Non-shared clonotypes showed lower generation probabilities than clonotypes common to all four donors. Memory subsets had estimated richness that was generally smaller than that of naive subsets.

With respect to this clone: Antigen specificity is unknown. This specimen includes other DNA sequences encoding the same CDR3.

Deletions cut 2 bases from V and 8 bases from J, with 7 bases between. The CDR3 has 11 residues. CDR1 and CDR2 (germline): SGHNT, YYREEE (reference sequence). Terminally differentiated effector memory CD45RA+ cells were excluded from the naive CD8 cells, which were CD45RO-negative and positively selected for CCR7. This table comes from immunoSEQ multiplex PCR, and its TCRdb copy is limited to in-frame clones, with some not included. The sample has 1.5 million to 2.5 million clones, roughly 94% seen once; the top ten hold 1.2%. What was sequenced was naive CD8+ T cells sorted from blood. This sequence was found in a man between 18 and 29 years old in good health. The chain uses TRBV5-4 and TRBJ1-2, with D tentatively TRBD1 (6 bases). CDR3 loop: CASSFGGGYTF. The CDR3 DNA is TGTGCCAGCAGCTTCGGGGGCGGCTACACCTTC.